A selection of T cell receptor beta chains follows, all from one sample in a study of immune cell composition in non-small cell lung cancer. Some clones are missing from TCRdb's copy, which holds only in-frame ones; the method was immunoSEQ multiplex PCR. The data show 6,000 to 8,500 clones, around 75% seen once. Sequencing used lung tumor tissue. Every receptor here comes from a human donor with non-small cell lung cancer. The CDR3 runs from the conserved cysteine through the conserved F or W. D genes are given only for firm matches. Size is omitted from some rows. Given values are once, few, many or a class for expanded clones.

V: TRBV29-1
D: TRBD1
J: TRBJ2-1
size: -
DNA: TGCAGCGTATTACAGGGGAGCTCCTACAATGAGCAGTTCTTC
CDR3: CSVLQGSSYNEQFF

V: TRBV5-6
D: -
J: TRBJ1-4
size: few
DNA: TGTGCCAGCAGCTCGGACAGTCTGGATGAAAAACTGTTTTTT
CDR3: CASSSDSLDEKLFF

V: TRBV11-1
D: TRBD1
J: TRBJ1-2
size: -
DNA: TGTGCCAGCAGCCCAGGACAGGCTAACTATGGCTACACCTTC
CDR3: CASSPGQANYGYTF

V: TRBV11-2
D: -
J: TRBJ2-3
size: -
DNA: TGTGCCAGCAGCTTAGATCCCCTAGCCCGAGATACGCAGTATTTT
CDR3: CASSLDPLARDTQYF

V: TRBV19
D: -
J: TRBJ2-2
size: -
DNA: TGTGCCAGTAGTTTGGGAGGGGGGTCCACCGGGGAGCTGTTTTTT
CDR3: CASSLGGGSTGELFF

V: TRBV28
D: TRBD1
J: TRBJ1-1
size: -
DNA: TGTGCCAGCAGTTTCTTATTTGGCGGGACAGGAAACACTGAAGCTTTCTTT
CDR3: CASSFLFGGTGNTEAFF

V: TRBV11-2
D: -
J: TRBJ2-3
size: -
DNA: TGTGCCAGCAGCTTAGCGGCGGGGAGAGGCTCCCTGGCAGATACGCAGTATTTT
CDR3: CASSLAAGRGSLADTQYF

V: TRBV14
D: TRBD2
J: TRBJ2-1
size: few
DNA: TGTGCCAGCAGCCGAGCGGGGGTCGGGAATGAGCAGTTCTTC
CDR3: CASSRAGVGNEQFF

V: TRBV2
D: -
J: TRBJ2-7
size: -
DNA: TGTGCCAGCAGTGATCTTCCCTACGAGCAGTACTTC
CDR3: CASSDLPYEQYF

V: TRBV20-1
D: TRBD1
J: TRBJ2-1
size: -
DNA: TGCAGTGCAACCACAGGGGGTGAGCAGTTCTTC
CDR3: CSATTGGEQFF

V: TRBV7-3
D: -
J: TRBJ2-2
size: -
DNA: TGTGCCAGCAGCTTATTTACCGGGGTGAACACCGGGGAGCTGTTTTTT
CDR3: CASSLFTGVNTGELFF

V: TRBV7-9
D: -
J: TRBJ1-2
size: medium-sized
DNA: TGTGCCAGCAGCTTAGCGGGTCAGGGCCCTGATAACTATGGCTACACCTTC
CDR3: CASSLAGQGPDNYGYTF

V: TRBV7-2
D: TRBD2
J: TRBJ2-6
size: -
DNA: TGTGCCAGCAGCTCCATAAGGCGGACTAGCGGGACCAACGTCCTGACTTTC
CDR3: CASSSIRRTSGTNVLTF

V: TRBV10-3
D: TRBD2
J: TRBJ2-3
size: -
DNA: TGTGCCATCAGTGAGTCGGGGACTAGCGGTATCACAGATACGCAGTATTTT
CDR3: CAISESGTSGITDTQYF

V: TRBV5-1
D: -
J: TRBJ2-3
size: -
DNA: TGCGCCAGCAGCTTCCCTGTCGCAGATACGCAGTATTTT
CDR3: CASSFPVADTQYF

V: TRBV5-1
D: -
J: TRBJ2-3
size: -
DNA: TGCGCCAGCAGCCGCGGCACAGATACGCAGTATTTT
CDR3: CASSRGTDTQYF

V: TRBV28
D: TRBD1
J: TRBJ1-6
size: -
DNA: TGTGCCAGCACCCTCCGGGACAGGTATTCACCCCTCCACTTT
CDR3: CASTLRDRYSPLHF

V: TRBV4-2
D: TRBD2
J: TRBJ2-1
size: once
DNA: TGTGCCAGCAGCCAAGATACCCGGGAACTAGCGGGAAACAATGAGCAGTTCTTC
CDR3: CASSQDTRELAGNNEQFF

V: TRBV28
D: -
J: TRBJ1-1
size: -
DNA: TGTGCCAGCTGGGAGGGAGCCGTAGATTCGAACACTGAAGCTTTCTTT
CDR3: CASWEGAVDSNTEAFF

V: TRBV30
D: -
J: TRBJ2-2
size: few
DNA: TGTGCCTGGGCGCGACTAGCGAACACCGGGGAGCTGTTTTTT
CDR3: CAWARLANTGELFF

V: TRBV11-1
D: -
J: TRBJ2-5
size: -
DNA: TGTGCCAGCAGCTTAGCGCGAAGGGGCTCGGAGACCCAGTACTTC
CDR3: CASSLARRGSETQYF

V: TRBV9
D: -
J: TRBJ1-4
size: few
DNA: TGTGCCAGCAGCGTAGCTAGTGGGTGGCGGGAGAATGAAAAACTGTTTTTT
CDR3: CASSVASGWRENEKLFF